These 19 T cell receptor beta chains share one sample of origin, sequenced in a study of Tregs in tolerant kidney transplant recipients (dated by TCRdb to the late 2010s). Library construction relied on the immunoSEQ multiplex PCR assay. The immuneACCESS repertoire file appears here via TCRdb, limited to in-frame rearrangements. These files lack a portion of the clones; in checked studies, under half of the deficit traces to unresolved V genes, and the cause of the others is not known. The sample records some 65,000 clones, roughly 84% of which are singletons. Around 4.5% of the sample belongs to the ten largest clones. Sequencing input: CD4+ T cells from blood. Receptors were obtained from a human donor in good health.

This chain uses TRBV6-6 with TRBJ2-7; D is unresolved. CDR1 is MNHNY, CDR2 SVGAGI, per germline (reference sequence). The CDR3 is made up of 16 amino acids. V lost 5 bases to trimming and J lost 0 bases, with 17 bases between them. The CDR3 DNA sequence: TGTGCCAGCAGTACTCCACCGTATCGGAGCTCCTACGAGCAGTACTTC. It translates to CASSTPPYRSSYEQYF.

The gene calls are TRBV6-1 and TRBJ2-1; 8 bases fit TRBD2. This CDR3 comprises 15 residues. J lost 6 bases, V lost 8 bases, and 12 bases had no gene match. Germline CDR1 reads MNHNS; CDR2 reads SASEGT. This chain's CDR3 is CASRPNRGGPNEQFF. CDR3 coding DNA: TGTGCCAGCCGTCCCAATCGCGGGGGGCCCAATGAGCAGTTCTTC.

The rearrangement links TRBV29-1 to TRBJ1-2, with TRBD1 identical over 7 bases. Germline CDR1 and CDR2: SQVTM and ANQGSEA. V lost 4 bases and J lost 0; bases outside the gene matches: 2. This CDR3 region has 13 residues. The CDR3 DNA sequence: TGCAGCGTTGGACAGGGAGCTAACTATGGCTACACCTTC. Protein sequence: CSVGQGANYGYTF.

The chain uses TRBV6-6 and TRBJ2-1, with TRBD2 matching over 14 bases. The CDR3 loop spans 16 amino acids. From germline, CDR1 is MNHNY and CDR2 SVGAGI (reference sequence). V gave up 4 bases and J gave up 6 bases; unmatched junction bases: 5. CDR3 in DNA: TGTGCCAGCAGTTTCTCGGGACTAGCGGGGGTCAATGAGCAGTTCTTC. Protein sequence: CASSFSGLAGVNEQFF.

This sequence joins TRBV28 and TRBJ2-7, with D uncertain. The CDR3 has 9 amino acids. Deletions cut 6 bases from V and 12 bases from J, with 9 bases between. CDR1 is MDHEN and CDR2 is SYDVKM in the germline V gene. The CDR3 bases are TGTGCCAGCAGCCCCCCGCTGTACTTC. Protein: CASSPPLYF.

This clone was picked up one time. The rearrangement links TRBV29-1 to TRBJ2-1; D is ambiguous. Trimming took off 3 bases at V and 1 base at J, with 13 bases between the two ends. The CDR3 runs 15 residues. Germline V CDR1 and CDR2: SQVTM, ANQGSEA. In DNA form, the CDR3 reads TGCAGCGTTGATCAGGCCGGACCGTCCTACAATGAGCAGTTCTTC. It yields the protein CSVDQAGPSYNEQFF.

The chain combines TRBV6-6 with TRBJ2-3, with 9 bases aligning to TRBD2. Germline CDR1 and CDR2: MNHNY and SVGAGI (reference sequence). The length of the CDR3 is 16 residues. V trimming: 6 bases; J trimming: 2 bases; junction bases outside the gene matches: 9. CDR3 amino acids: CASSLKRGETTDTQYF. CDR3 DNA sequence: TGTGCCAGCAGCCTAAAGCGGGGGGAGACCACAGATACGCAGTATTTT.

With respect to this clone: A junction boundary mismatches the germline segment, possibly from a read error. The chain recombines TRBV10-3 with TRBJ1-4; D might be TRBD1 (5 bases). Germline CDR1 and CDR2: ENHRY and SYGVKD. The CDR3 sequence is 11 residues long. The CDR3 loop reads CGGGTNEKLFF. CDR3 DNA sequence: TGCGGGGGGGGGACTAATGAAAAACTGTTTTTT.

The V and J genes are TRBV6-5 and TRBJ2-1, with no clear D. This CDR3 region has 14 residues. V lost 0 bases and J 12 bases, leaving 15 bases between the germline ends. Germline V gene sequence: CDR1 MNHEY, CDR2 SVGAGI. The CDR3 reads CASSYSNLAPPQFF. CDR3 nucleotides: TGTGCCAGCAGTTACTCCAACCTCGCCCCTCCGCAGTTCTTC.

The J gene is TRBJ1-1, the V gene TRBV30; D is unclear. Germline V gene data show CDR1 as GTSNPN and CDR2 as SVGIG (reference sequence). The V end lost 4 bases, the J end lost 1 base, and 10 bases lay between the germline ends. The CDR3 length is 13 residues. The DNA of the CDR3 is TGTGCCTGGAACCCCAGCCCGAACACTGAAGCTTTCTTT. It is translated as CAWNPSPNTEAFF.

V usage is TRBV7-9 and J usage is TRBJ1-1; unclear D gene. The CDR3 extends over 13 amino acids. Trimming took 2 bases from V and 0 from J, leaving 4 bases between them. Per the germline V gene, CDR1 is SEHNR and CDR2 is FQNEAQ (reference sequence). The CDR3 region is CASSLQVNTEAFF. The DNA of the CDR3 is TGTGCCAGCAGCTTACAGGTGAACACTGAAGCTTTCTTT.

CDR3 bases: TGTGCCACCAGCAGAGAAAACAGGGGTAGTCAGCCCCAGCATTTT. Residues: CATSRENRGSQPQHF. The chain joins TRBV15 to TRBJ1-5; the match to TRBD1 covers 7 bases. Germline CDR1 LNHNV, CDR2 YYDKDF (reference sequence). The CDR3 length is 15 residues. The V segment lost 0 bases and the J segment 6 bases; nucleotides outside the gene matches: 5.

The rearrangement links TRBV7-6 to TRBJ2-3, with D uncertain. CDR1 is SGHVS, CDR2 FNYEAQ, per germline. This CDR3 is 12 amino acids long. Trimming removed 2 bases at V and 4 bases at J, with 4 bases between. The CDR3 loop is CASSLWADTQYF. CDR3 DNA: TGTGCCAGCAGCTTATGGGCAGATACGCAGTATTTT.

The chain combines TRBV7-2 with TRBJ1-1; D not resolved. The CDR3 totals 14 residues. Germline V lookup: CDR1 SGHTA, CDR2 FQGNSA. V was clipped by 1 base and J by 6 bases, with 12 bases between them. The CDR3 nucleotides read TGTGCCAGCAGCTTAGTAGCTGAAGGGCCTGAAGCTTTCTTT. It codes for CASSLVAEGPEAFF.

The V call is TRBV4-2, the J call TRBJ2-5; maybe TRBD1 (5 bases). The CDR3 is 19 residues long. Germline V gene sequence: CDR1 LGHNA, CDR2 YNFKEQ. Trimming took 0 bases from V and 1 from J, leaving 21 bases between them. The CDR3 nucleotides read TGTGCCAGCAGCCAAGATCTGGCAAGGGGTATTACGGGCCAAGAGACCCAGTACTTC. The encoded protein is CASSQDLARGITGQETQYF.

The rearrangement joins TRBV6-1 to TRBJ1-4, with a tentative D call TRBD1 (5 bases). V lost 6 bases and J 7 bases, leaving 12 bases between the germline ends. CDR3 size: 13 residues. Germline CDR1 is MNHNS and CDR2 is SASEGT. The CDR3 spells CASREPGREKLFF. The CDR3, as DNA: TGTGCCAGCAGGGAGCCGGGGCGTGAAAAACTGTTTTTT.

The chain recombines TRBV30 with TRBJ1-1, with 8 bases that match TRBD1. CDR1 and CDR2 from the germline V gene are GTSNPN and SVGIG (reference sequence). The CDR3 covers 15 residues. V gave up 3 bases and J gave up 0 bases; unmatched junction bases: 6. The CDR3 protein is CAWRLTGVMNTEAFF. CDR3 DNA sequence: TGTGCCTGGAGGTTGACAGGGGTAATGAACACTGAAGCTTTCTTT.

The chain joins TRBV14 to TRBJ2-3; possible D gene TRBD1, 6 bases. The ends were cut back, 2 bases at V and 6 bases at J, with 18 bases in the middle. Germline V CDR1 and CDR2: SGHDN, FVKESK. CDR3 length equals 16 residues. CDR3 in amino acids: CASSQPRPTGTDTQYF. CDR3 coding DNA: TGTGCCAGCAGCCAACCAAGACCCACAGGGACGGATACGCAGTATTTT.

The J gene is TRBJ2-3, the V gene TRBV19; D call uncertain. With 2 bases removed from V and 0 bases from J, the gap between germline ends came to 6 bases. The CDR3 totals 14 residues. The germline CDR1 and CDR2 sequences are LNHDA and SQIVND (reference sequence). The chain's CDR3 is CASSIRRSTDTQYF. The CDR3 coding sequence is TGTGCCAGTAGTATAAGAAGGAGCACAGATACGCAGTATTTT.